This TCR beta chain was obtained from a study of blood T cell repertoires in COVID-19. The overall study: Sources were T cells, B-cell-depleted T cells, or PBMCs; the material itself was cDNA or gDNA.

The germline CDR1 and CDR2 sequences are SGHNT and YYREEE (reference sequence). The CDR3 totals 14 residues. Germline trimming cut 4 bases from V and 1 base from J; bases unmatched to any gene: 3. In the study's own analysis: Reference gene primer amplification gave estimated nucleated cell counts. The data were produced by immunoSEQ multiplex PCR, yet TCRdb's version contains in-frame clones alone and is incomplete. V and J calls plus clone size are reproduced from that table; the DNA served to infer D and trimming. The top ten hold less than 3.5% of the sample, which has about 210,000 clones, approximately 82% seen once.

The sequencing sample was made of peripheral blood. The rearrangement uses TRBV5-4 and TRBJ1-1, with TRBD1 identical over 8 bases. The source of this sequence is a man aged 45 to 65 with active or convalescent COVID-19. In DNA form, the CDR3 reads TGTGCCAGCAGCGGGACAGGATGGAACACTGAAGCTTTCTTT. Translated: CASSGTGWNTEAFF.